This T cell receptor (beta chain) was sequenced in a study of shared clonotypes between healthy human individuals. Germline lookup yields CDR1 KGHSH and CDR2 LQKENI. Trimming took 5 bases from V and 2 from J, leaving 30 bases between them. The CDR3 spans 20 residues. Naive CD4+ cells were CD45RA-selected; the remaining cells were memory. Profiled with immunoSEQ multiplex PCR; TCRdb holds only in-frame clones, not every one. The table records almost 750,000 clones, 72% of them present only once. The TCR was taken from a woman aged 30 to 39 in good health. Sequencing used memory CD4+ T cells sorted from blood. Subset given: CD45RA-negative fraction. The chain recombines TRBV18 with TRBJ1-1; D perhaps matches TRBD1 (6 bases). The DNA for the CDR3 is TGTGCCAGCTCATGGCGGGCACAGGGCGGCTTAGGGGACGGTAACACTGAAGCTTTCTTT. It specifies CASSWRAQGGLGDGNTEAFF.